This T cell receptor (beta chain) appears in the sequencing data of a study of OX40 agonist ivuxolimab in advanced cancers. Turning to the study itself: Ivuxolimab, which is an agonistic anti-OX40 (CD134) antibody, was administered to the patients.

Individuals having autoimmune disease history or systemic immunosuppression were not enrolled. Study-wide points: At doses 0.1 to 3.0 mg/kg, CD4+ and CD8+ clones expanded. The antigens recognized by the expanded peripheral T cells, that is their antigen specificity, were not determined.

Repertoires were generated with immunoSEQ multiplex PCR, while TCRdb's copy carries only in-frame clones and drops some. Here the sample spans roughly 66,000 clones, roughly 85% being singletons. The CDR3 is 14 residues long. Germline V gene sequence: CDR1 GTSNPN, CDR2 SVGIG (reference sequence). Trimming removed 2 bases from V and 2 bases from J, with 12 bases in between. This clone has only a few counts. Its target is not known. Sequenced material: CD4+ or CD8+ T cells sorted from blood, taken in a trial of the OX40 agonist ivuxolimab. The TCR was taken from an adult with an advanced solid tumor such as melanoma, head and neck, liver or kidney cancer. This chain joins TRBV30 and TRBJ1-1, with D unclear. This CDR3 is CAWSRPTGNTEAFF. The CDR3 DNA reads as TGTGCCTGGAGTAGACCGACGGGTAACACTGAAGCTTTCTTT.